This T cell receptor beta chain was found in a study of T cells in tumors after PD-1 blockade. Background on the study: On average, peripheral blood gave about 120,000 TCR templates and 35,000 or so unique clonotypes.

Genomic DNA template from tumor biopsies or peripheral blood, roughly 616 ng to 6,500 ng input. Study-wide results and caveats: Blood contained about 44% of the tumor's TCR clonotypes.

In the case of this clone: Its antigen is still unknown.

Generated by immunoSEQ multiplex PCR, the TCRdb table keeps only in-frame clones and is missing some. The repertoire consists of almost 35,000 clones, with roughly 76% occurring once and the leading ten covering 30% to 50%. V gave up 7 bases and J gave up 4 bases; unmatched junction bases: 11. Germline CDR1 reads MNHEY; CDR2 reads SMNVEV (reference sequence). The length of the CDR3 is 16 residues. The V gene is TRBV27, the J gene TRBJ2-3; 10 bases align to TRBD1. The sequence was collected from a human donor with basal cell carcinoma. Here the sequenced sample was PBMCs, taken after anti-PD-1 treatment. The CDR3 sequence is CASTQLGQGISDTQYF. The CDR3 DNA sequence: TGTGCCAGCACCCAACTGGGACAGGGGATCTCAGATACGCAGTATTTT.